These 28 T cell receptor beta chains came from one sample sequenced in a study of blood T cell repertoires in COVID-19 (dated by TCRdb to the early 2020s). Receptor amplification or capture employed the immunoSEQ multiplex PCR assay. TCRdb's version of the immuneACCESS table is confined to in-frame rearrangements and falls short of the full clone set. An unresolved V gene accounts for under half of the shortfall where checked; the remainder is of unknown origin. The sample table records roughly 230,000 clones; about 86% of these occur just once. More than 3% of the sample is taken by the ten largest. The sequencing sample was made of PBMCs or T cells enriched from blood (not recorded which). These receptors came from a man aged 45-60 years who had recovered from COVID-19.

V and J are TRBV19 and TRBJ2-1, with a possible D match to TRBD2 (5 bases). The CDR3 has 16 amino acids. The V end was cut by 4 bases, the J end by 0 bases, with 13 bases between. The germline CDR1 and CDR2 sequences are LNHDA and SQIVND (reference sequence). DNA of the CDR3: TGTGCCAGTAGTAAAGGTTCGGGGAGCTCCTACAATGAGCAGTTCTTC. Its translation: CASSKGSGSSYNEQFF.

This clone has only one observation. The chain carries TRBV29-1 and TRBJ2-3; 8 positions match TRBD1. Per germline, CDR1 SQVTM and CDR2 ANQGSEA. This CDR3 is 12 amino acids long. Germline trimming cut 7 bases from V and 4 bases from J; bases unmatched to any gene: 4. The CDR3: CSGLQGADTQYF. CDR3 DNA sequence: TGCAGCGGTTTACAGGGGGCAGATACGCAGTATTTT.

The chain combines TRBV7-3 with TRBJ2-7; no firm D call. Deletions cut 1 base from V and 6 bases from J, with 10 bases between. There are 13 residues in the CDR3. Germline V gene sequence: CDR1 SGHTA, CDR2 FQGTGA. CDR3 in DNA: TGTGCCAGCAGCTTAAACTACGGCGGCGAGCAGTACTTC. Translating gives CASSLNYGGEQYF.

V is TRBV2 and J is TRBJ1-3; 8 nucleotides line up with TRBD1. CDR1 is SNHLY and CDR2 is FYNNEI in the germline V gene. V shed 5 bases and J 2 bases; nucleotides not matched to a gene: 8. The CDR3 covers 16 residues. The CDR3 nucleotides read TGTGCCAGCAGTCCTGGGACAGGCATGACTGGAAACACCATATATTTT. Translated, it gives CASSPGTGMTGNTIYF.

The V and J genes are TRBV5-4 and TRBJ2-6; D is perhaps TRBD2 (7 bases). Germline V gives CDR1 SGHNT, CDR2 YYREEE (reference sequence). The CDR3 runs 17 residues. V lost 4 bases, J lost 3 bases, and 17 bases lay in between. Here the CDR3 reads CASSPNRGARGANVLTF. As DNA, the CDR3 is TGTGCCAGCAGCCCGAATCGGGGGGCGCGTGGGGCCAACGTCCTGACTTTC.

Note on this clone: A much larger clone is a single base away; this may be a read error. The CDR3 sequence is CASSPLGGNTEAFF. The CDR3 DNA sequence: TGTGCCAGCAGCCCCCTAGGAGGGAACACTGAAGCTTTCTTT. The chain combines TRBV3-1 (or the pseudogene TRBV3-2) with TRBJ1-1; D ambiguous. The CDR3 totals 14 residues. V shed 4 bases and J shed 1 base, with 10 bases lying between them. Looked up from germline, CDR1 is LGHDT and CDR2 is YNNKEL (reference sequence).

This clone came up once. The chain is built from TRBV10-3 and TRBJ2-2; 8 positions agree with TRBD1. Unmatched junction bases numbered 6, after V lost 10 bases and J lost 2 bases. The germline V gene has CDR1 ENHRY and CDR2 SYGVKD. This CDR3 is 14 amino acids long. The CDR3 loop is CATLDRANTGELFF. The CDR3 DNA reads TGTGCCACCCTGGACAGGGCAAACACCGGGGAGCTGTTTTTT.

This clone was observed a handful of times. The chain joins TRBV6-5 to TRBJ1-3, with D uncertain. This CDR3 comprises 14 residues. The germline CDR1 and CDR2 sequences are MNHEY and SVGAGI. V shed 4 bases and J shed 0 bases, with 7 bases lying between them. The CDR3 DNA reads TGTGCCAGCAGTTCGTCCCGCTCTGGAAACACCATATATTTT. Its translation: CASSSSRSGNTIYF.

This clone was found once. The J gene is TRBJ2-7, the V gene TRBV10-2; 8 bases line up with TRBD1. Looked up from germline, CDR1 is WSHSY and CDR2 is SAAADI. The CDR3 covers 14 residues. Trimming removed 6 bases from V and 3 bases from J; junction bases left unmatched: 7. This CDR3 reads CASRPGQGIYEQYF. As DNA, the CDR3 is TGCGCCAGCAGACCTGGACAGGGTATCTACGAGCAGTACTTC.

This clone was seen only a few times. This rearrangement joins TRBV5-6 to TRBJ2-3; 7 nucleotides match TRBD1. The germline V gene has CDR1 SGHDT and CDR2 YYEEEE. The CDR3 loop spans 16 amino acids. V dropped 4 bases and J dropped 3; count of bases not matched to a gene: 11. The CDR3: CASSNRQGVWTDTQYF. For the CDR3, the DNA is TGTGCCAGCAGCAACCGACAGGGAGTTTGGACAGATACGCAGTATTTT.

The chain is built from TRBV28 and TRBJ2-7, with D possibly TRBD1 on 5 matching bases. Germline V gene data show CDR1 as MDHEN and CDR2 as SYDVKM. The CDR3 totals 13 residues. V lost 6 bases to trimming and J lost 11 bases, with 20 bases between them. CDR3 amino acids: CASSRTGPDREYF. For the CDR3, the DNA is TGTGCCAGCAGCCGAACAGGTCCCGACCGGGAGTACTTC.

This sequence joins TRBV11-2 and TRBJ1-1; D may be TRBD1 (5 bases). The CDR3 loop spans 13 amino acids. The ends were cut back, 1 base at V and 5 bases at J, with 8 bases in the middle. Germline CDR1 is SGHAT and CDR2 is FQNNGV. The CDR3 DNA reads TGTGCCAGCAGCTTAGGGTCAGGGACTGAAGCTTTCTTT. Amino acids: CASSLGSGTEAFF.

This clone was seen only a few times. The chain recombines TRBV25-1 with TRBJ2-5, with 9 bases that match TRBD1. Germline CDR1 and CDR2: MGHDK and SYGVNS. Trimming removed 1 base from V and 5 bases from J; junction bases left unmatched: 5. The CDR3 spans 15 residues. CDR3 region: CASSEFVGQGETQYF. The CDR3 DNA follows: TGTGCCAGCAGTGAATTCGTAGGACAGGGGGAGACCCAGTACTTC.

This clone was detected only once. The germline gene is not matched at one end of the junction; a read error may be the cause. V is TRBV12-3 or TRBV12-4 and J is TRBJ1-4; D not resolved. CDR3 length equals 12 residues. The CDR3 nucleotides are TGTGCCAGCAGTTCGTCTAAGGAAAAACTGTTTTTT. Translated, it gives CASSSSKEKLFF.

The rearrangement links TRBV7-9 to TRBJ1-1; D is possibly TRBD1 (6 bases). The CDR3 is 13 amino acids. V lost 7 bases and J lost 4, with 13 bases in between. The germline V gene has CDR1 SEHNR and CDR2 FQNEAQ (reference sequence). The CDR3 reads CASTGIGGTEAFF. The CDR3 region has the DNA TGTGCCAGCACCGGAATAGGGGGCACTGAAGCTTTCTTT.

The chain uses TRBV27 and TRBJ1-1; 8 bases align to TRBD1. The CDR3 has 16 residues. In germline, CDR1 is MNHEY, CDR2 SMNVEV (reference sequence). The junction had 9 bases not matched to a gene; V was cut back by 5 bases and J by 1 base. The chain's CDR3 is CASSATSGTGNTEAFF. In DNA, the CDR3 is TGTGCCAGCAGTGCTACATCCGGGACAGGGAACACTGAAGCTTTCTTT.

The gene calls are TRBV10-3 and TRBJ2-7; 8 bases map to TRBD2. This CDR3 has 17 amino acids. From germline, CDR1 is ENHRY and CDR2 SYGVKD. J lost 1 base, V lost 8 bases, and 16 bases had no gene match. Written as DNA, the CDR3 is TGTGCCATCTCGATTAGTGCCCTGGCGGGAGGTTCCTACGAGCAGTACTTC. Protein: CAISISALAGGSYEQYF.

This sequence joins TRBV7-8 and TRBJ2-2, with 10 positions matching TRBD1. Germline V lookup: CDR1 SGHVS, CDR2 FQNEAQ. Losses at the gene ends were 8 bases for V and 6 bases for J; bases not matched to a gene: 9. The CDR3 sequence is 15 residues long. The CDR3 region is CASGRQGARAGELFF. CDR3 coding DNA: TGTGCCAGCGGTCGACAGGGGGCAAGGGCCGGGGAGCTGTTTTTT.

The chain links TRBV5-8 to TRBJ1-1; TRBD1 might be the D (6 bases). The CDR3 has 15 amino acids. The germline V and J ends were trimmed by 4 bases and 0 bases, with 13 bases remaining between them. CDR1 SGHTS and CDR2 YDEGEE come from the germline V gene. CDR3 nucleotide sequence: TGTGCCAGCAGCAGCTACAGGGCGTTGAACACTGAAGCTTTCTTT. Translation: CASSSYRALNTEAFF.

The rearrangement uses TRBV6-5 and TRBJ2-7; TRBD2 matches at 9 bases. V dropped 6 bases and J dropped 2; count of bases not matched to a gene: 2. The CDR3 consists of 13 residues. Germline CDR1 MNHEY, CDR2 SVGAGI. CDR3 coding DNA: TGTGCCAGCAGGATAGCGGGGGCCTACGAGCAGTACTTC. Its translation: CASRIAGAYEQYF.

CDR3 in amino acids: CASSRSYNEQFF. The CDR3 nucleotides are TGTGCCAGCAGCCGCTCCTACAATGAGCAGTTCTTC. V usage is TRBV13 and J usage is TRBJ2-1; D gene ambiguous. Germline CDR1 and CDR2: PRHDT and FYEKMQ (reference sequence). CDR3 length: 12 residues. The V gene lost 5 bases and the J gene lost 0 bases, with 2 bases spanning the gap.

V is TRBV9 and J is TRBJ2-1; 7 bases map to TRBD1. Unmatched junction bases numbered 21, after V lost 1 base and J lost 8 bases. This CDR3 is built from 19 residues. Germline CDR1 is SGDLS and CDR2 is YYNGEE. The CDR3 DNA sequence: TGTGCCAGCAGCGTATCCTCTCCCGGGACAGTAGGGTATGGCGATGAGCAGTTCTTC. It translates to CASSVSSPGTVGYGDEQFF.

This clone has more than one count but fewer than ten. The J gene is TRBJ2-7, the V gene TRBV7-8, with 15 positions matching TRBD2. The V gene's germline CDR1 is SGHVS and CDR2 FQNEAQ. The CDR3 sequence is 20 residues long. V gave up 2 bases and J gave up 2 bases; unmatched junction bases: 13. CDR3 region: CASSLLRVGTSGGPPYEQYF. CDR3 DNA: TGTGCCAGCAGCTTATTGCGGGTTGGGACTAGCGGGGGGCCTCCCTACGAGCAGTACTTC.

V and J are TRBV5-4 and TRBJ2-5; TRBD2 matches at 7 bases. The CDR3 loop spans 14 amino acids. V shed 2 bases, J shed 4 bases, and the junction held 5 bases outside the gene matches. Germline V lookup: CDR1 SGHNT, CDR2 YYREEE (reference sequence). The CDR3: CASSFGGSRETQYF. The DNA for the CDR3 is TGTGCCAGCAGCTTTGGCGGGAGCCGAGAGACCCAGTACTTC.

The chain recombines TRBV7-3 with TRBJ1-6; D uncertain. With 5 bases removed from V and 8 bases from J, the gap between germline ends came to 10 bases. CDR3 length: 13 amino acids. Germline CDR1 SGHTA, CDR2 FQGTGA. This CDR3 is CASSPHRDSPLHF. CDR3 nucleotides: TGTGCCAGCAGCCCGCATCGGGATTCACCCCTCCACTTT.

The CDR3 bases are TGTGCCAGCCGCCACAGGGAAATTGGCACTGAAGCTTTCTTT. It encodes CASRHREIGTEAFF. The chain links TRBV6-2 or TRBV6-3 to TRBJ1-1; maybe TRBD1 (6 bases). The CDR3 is 14 residues long. Germline V CDR1 and CDR2: MNHEY, SVGEGT. Trimming removed 8 bases at V and 4 bases at J, with 17 bases between.

This clone was seen only a few times. This chain connects TRBV5-1 to TRBJ2-1; D might be TRBD1 (6 bases). The germline V gene has CDR1 SGHRS and CDR2 YFSETQ. This CDR3 comprises 16 residues. The ends were cut back, 4 bases at V and 0 bases at J, with 14 bases in the middle. CDR3 sequence reads: CASSPGTGSSYNEQFF. CDR3 nucleotides: TGCGCCAGCAGCCCGGGTACAGGGAGCTCCTACAATGAGCAGTTCTTC.

The chain carries TRBV24-1 and TRBJ2-3, with D uncertain. Trimming cost V 4 bases and J 5 bases, with 15 bases left between them. CDR1 and CDR2 (germline): KGHDR, SFDVKD. CDR3 length: 15 residues. The CDR3 coding sequence is TGTGCCACCAGTGACCCCTCCACTCTTGGAGATACGCAGTATTTT. It specifies CATSDPSTLGDTQYF.